This T cell receptor (beta chain) was identified in a study of OX40 agonist ivuxolimab in advanced cancers. Study background: The dose-escalation group included hepatocellular carcinoma, melanoma, renal cell carcinoma and head and neck cancer. Eligibility rules accepted prior anti-PD-1, anti-PD-L1 or anti-CTLA-4 therapy, and around 40% had some.

Assay: immunoSEQ multiplex PCR; the TCRdb copy retains only in-frame clones and omits some. Here the sample spans roughly 90,000 clones, roughly 90% being singletons. Researchers took blood at baseline, on cycle 4 day 1, and on cycle 7 day 1. CDR3 size: 15 residues. Germline values: CDR1 MNHEY, CDR2 SVGAGI. V was clipped by 3 bases and J by 5 bases, with 16 bases between them. The sequencing used CD4+ or CD8+ T cells sorted from blood, collected in a trial of the OX40 agonist ivuxolimab. This clonotype was sampled from an adult with an advanced solid tumor such as melanoma, head and neck, liver or kidney cancer. This rearrangement joins TRBV6-5 to TRBJ2-5; D possibly corresponds to TRBD1 (5 bases). CDR3 DNA sequence: TGTGCCAGCAGTTATGCGGACGCCAGGGCGGAGACCCAGTACTTC. Translated, it gives CASSYADARAETQYF.